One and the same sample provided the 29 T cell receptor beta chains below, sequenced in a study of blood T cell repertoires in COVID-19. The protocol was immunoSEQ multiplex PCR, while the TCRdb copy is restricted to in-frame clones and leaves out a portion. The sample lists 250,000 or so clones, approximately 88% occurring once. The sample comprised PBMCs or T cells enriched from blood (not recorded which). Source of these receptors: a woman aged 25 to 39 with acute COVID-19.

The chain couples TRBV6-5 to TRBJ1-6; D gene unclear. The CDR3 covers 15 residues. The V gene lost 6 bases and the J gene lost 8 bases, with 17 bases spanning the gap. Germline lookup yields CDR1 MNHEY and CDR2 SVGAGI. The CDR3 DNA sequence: TGTGCCAGCAGCCCCCCCCCGAGGGTGGATTCACCCCTCCACTTT. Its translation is CASSPPPRVDSPLHF.

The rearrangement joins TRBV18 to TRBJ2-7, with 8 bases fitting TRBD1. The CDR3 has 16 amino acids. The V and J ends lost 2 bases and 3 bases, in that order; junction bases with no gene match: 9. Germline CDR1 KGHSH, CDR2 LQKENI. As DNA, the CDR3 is TGTGCCAGCTCACCAGGGGCTGACAGGGGCCGCTACGAGCAGTACTTC. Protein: CASSPGADRGRYEQYF. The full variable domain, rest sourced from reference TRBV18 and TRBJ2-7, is NAGVMQNPRHLVRRRGQEARLRCSPMKGHSHVYWYRQLPEEGLKFMVYLQKENIIDESGMPKERFSAEFPKEGPSILRIQQVVRGDSAAYFCASSPGADRGRYEQYFGPGTRLTVT.

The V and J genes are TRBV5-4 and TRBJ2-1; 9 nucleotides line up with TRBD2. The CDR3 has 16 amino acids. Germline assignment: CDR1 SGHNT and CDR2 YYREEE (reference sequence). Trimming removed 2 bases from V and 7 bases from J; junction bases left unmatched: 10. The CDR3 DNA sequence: TGTGCCAGCAGCTTTCTGGGCGCGGGGGGGCTGAATGAGCAGTTCTTC. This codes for CASSFLGAGGLNEQFF.

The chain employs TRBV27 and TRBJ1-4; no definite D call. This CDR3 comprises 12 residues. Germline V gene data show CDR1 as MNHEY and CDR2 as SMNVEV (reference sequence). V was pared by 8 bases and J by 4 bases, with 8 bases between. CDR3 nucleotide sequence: TGTGCCAGCGCAGACTATAATGAAAAACTGTTTTTT. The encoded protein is CASADYNEKLFF.

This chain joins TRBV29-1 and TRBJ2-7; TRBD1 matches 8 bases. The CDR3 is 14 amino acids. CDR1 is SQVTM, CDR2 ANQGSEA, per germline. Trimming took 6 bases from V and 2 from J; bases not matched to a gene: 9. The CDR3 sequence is CSVRTRDRPYEQYF. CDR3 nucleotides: TGCAGCGTCCGAACCCGGGACAGGCCCTACGAGCAGTACTTC.

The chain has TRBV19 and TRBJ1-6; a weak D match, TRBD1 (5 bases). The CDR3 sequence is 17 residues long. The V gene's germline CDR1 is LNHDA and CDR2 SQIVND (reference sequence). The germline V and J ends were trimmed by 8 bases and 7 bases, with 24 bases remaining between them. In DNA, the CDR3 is TGTGCCAGTTTTGCGGGGGGGACCCAAGCGAGGAATTCACCCCTCCACTTT. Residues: CASFAGGTQARNSPLHF.

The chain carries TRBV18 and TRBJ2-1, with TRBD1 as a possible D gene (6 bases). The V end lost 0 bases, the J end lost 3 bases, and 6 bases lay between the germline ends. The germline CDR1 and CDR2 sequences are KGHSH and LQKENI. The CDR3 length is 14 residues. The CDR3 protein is CASSPPDSYNEQFF. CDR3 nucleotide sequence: TGTGCCAGCTCACCACCGGACAGCTACAATGAGCAGTTCTTC.

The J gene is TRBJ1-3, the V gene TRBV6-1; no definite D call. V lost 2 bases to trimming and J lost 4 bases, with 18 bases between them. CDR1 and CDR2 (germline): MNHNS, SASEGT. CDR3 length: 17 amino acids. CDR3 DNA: TGTGCCAGCAGTGAAAGACTGAACATTTACGCCGGAAACACCATATATTTT. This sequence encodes CASSERLNIYAGNTIYF.

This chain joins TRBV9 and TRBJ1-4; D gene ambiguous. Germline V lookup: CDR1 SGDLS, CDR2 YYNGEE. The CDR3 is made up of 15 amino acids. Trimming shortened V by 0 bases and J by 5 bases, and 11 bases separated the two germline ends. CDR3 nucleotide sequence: TGTGCCAGCAGCGTAGGTGGGCGAACAAATGAAAAACTGTTTTTT. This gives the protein CASSVGGRTNEKLFF.

CDR3: CASSLIGEGNYGYTF. The CDR3 nucleotides are TGTGCCAGCAGCTTAATCGGAGAGGGAAACTATGGCTACACCTTC. The chain recombines TRBV7-9 with TRBJ1-2; D remains ambiguous. The germline V gene encodes CDR1 SEHNR and CDR2 FQNEAQ (reference sequence). The CDR3 extends over 15 amino acids. V shed 2 bases and J shed 2 bases, with 12 bases lying between them.

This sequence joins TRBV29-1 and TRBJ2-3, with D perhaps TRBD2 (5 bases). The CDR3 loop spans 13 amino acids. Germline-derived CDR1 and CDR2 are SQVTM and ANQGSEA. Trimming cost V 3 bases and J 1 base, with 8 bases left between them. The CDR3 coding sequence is TGCAGCGTTGACTCGGAGGGCACAGATACGCAGTATTTT. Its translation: CSVDSEGTDTQYF.

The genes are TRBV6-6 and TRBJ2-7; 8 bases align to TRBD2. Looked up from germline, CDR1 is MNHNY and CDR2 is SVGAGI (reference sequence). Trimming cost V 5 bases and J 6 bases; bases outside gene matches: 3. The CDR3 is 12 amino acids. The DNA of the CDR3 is TGTGCCAGCAGTCTAACTAGCGGCGAGCAGTACTTC. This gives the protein CASSLTSGEQYF.

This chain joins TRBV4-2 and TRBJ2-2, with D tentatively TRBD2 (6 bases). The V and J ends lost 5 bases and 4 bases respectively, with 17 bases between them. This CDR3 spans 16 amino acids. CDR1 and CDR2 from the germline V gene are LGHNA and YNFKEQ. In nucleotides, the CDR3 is TGTGCCAGCAGCGGCCGGGACTGGGATACCACCGGGGAGCTGTTTTTT. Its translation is CASSGRDWDTTGELFF.

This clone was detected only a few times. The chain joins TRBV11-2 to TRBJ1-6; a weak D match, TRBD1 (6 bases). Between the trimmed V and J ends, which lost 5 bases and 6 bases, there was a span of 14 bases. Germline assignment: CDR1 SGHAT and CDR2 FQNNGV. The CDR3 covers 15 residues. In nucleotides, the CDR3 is TGTGCCAGCAGCCCCCAGGGGTTCGGTAATTCACCCCTCCACTTT. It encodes CASSPQGFGNSPLHF.

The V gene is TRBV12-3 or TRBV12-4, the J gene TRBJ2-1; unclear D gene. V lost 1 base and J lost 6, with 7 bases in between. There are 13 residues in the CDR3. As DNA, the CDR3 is TGTGCCAGCAGTTTAGGTTCTACCAATGAGCAGTTCTTC. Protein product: CASSLGSTNEQFF.

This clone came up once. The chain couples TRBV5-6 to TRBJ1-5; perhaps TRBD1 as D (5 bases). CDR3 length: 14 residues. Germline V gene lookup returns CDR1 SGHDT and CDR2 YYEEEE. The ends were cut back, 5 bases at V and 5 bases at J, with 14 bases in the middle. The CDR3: CASSAGGDHQPQHF. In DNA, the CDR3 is TGTGCCAGCAGTGCCGGAGGGGATCATCAGCCCCAGCATTTT.

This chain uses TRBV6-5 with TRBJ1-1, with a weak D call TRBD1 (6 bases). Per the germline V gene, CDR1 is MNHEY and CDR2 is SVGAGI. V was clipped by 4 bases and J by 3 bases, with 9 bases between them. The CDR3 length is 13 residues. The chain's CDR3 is CASSSTGHTEAFF. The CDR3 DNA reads TGTGCCAGCAGTTCGACAGGCCACACTGAAGCTTTCTTT.

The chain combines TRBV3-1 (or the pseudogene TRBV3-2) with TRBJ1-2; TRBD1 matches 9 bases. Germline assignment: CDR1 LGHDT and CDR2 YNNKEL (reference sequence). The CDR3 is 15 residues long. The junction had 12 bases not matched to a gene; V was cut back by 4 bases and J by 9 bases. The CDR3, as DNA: TGTGCCAGCAGCCTTTCCCCGGGACAGGGCACGAGCTACACCTTC. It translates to CASSLSPGQGTSYTF.

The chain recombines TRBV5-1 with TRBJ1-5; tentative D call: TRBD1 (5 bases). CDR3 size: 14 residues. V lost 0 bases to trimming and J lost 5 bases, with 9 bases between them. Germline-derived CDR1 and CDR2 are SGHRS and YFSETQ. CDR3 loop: CASSLGPGYQPQHF. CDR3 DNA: TGCGCCAGCAGCTTGGGTCCAGGGTATCAGCCCCAGCATTTT. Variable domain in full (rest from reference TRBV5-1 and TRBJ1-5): KAGVTQTPRYLIKTRGQQVTLSCSPISGHRSVSWYQQTPGQGLQFLFEYFSETQRNKGNFPGRFSGRQFSNSRSEMNVSTLELGDSALYLCASSLGPGYQPQHFGDGTRLSIL.

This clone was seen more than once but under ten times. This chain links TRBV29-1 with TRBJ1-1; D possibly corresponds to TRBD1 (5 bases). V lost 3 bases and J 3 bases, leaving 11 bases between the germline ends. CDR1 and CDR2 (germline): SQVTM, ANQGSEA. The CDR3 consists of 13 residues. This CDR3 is CSVDFTGDTEAFF. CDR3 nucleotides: TGCAGCGTTGACTTTACGGGGGACACTGAAGCTTTCTTT. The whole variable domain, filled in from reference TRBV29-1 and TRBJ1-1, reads SAVISQKPSRDICQRGTSLTIQCQVDSQVTMMFWYRQQPGQSLTLIATANQGSEATYESGFVIDKFPISRPNLTFSTLTVSNMSPEDSSIYLCSVDFTGDTEAFFGQGTRLTVV.

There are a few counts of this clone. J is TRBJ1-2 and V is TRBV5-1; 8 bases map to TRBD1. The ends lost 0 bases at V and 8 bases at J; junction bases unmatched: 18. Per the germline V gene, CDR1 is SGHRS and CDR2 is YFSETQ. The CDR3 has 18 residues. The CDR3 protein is CASSLASIETGESGGYTF. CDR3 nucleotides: TGCGCCAGCAGCTTGGCCTCCATCGAGACAGGGGAATCTGGCGGCTACACCTTC.

Here the CDR3 DNA reads TGCGCCAGCAGCTTACCGGGACTAGCTTACAATGAGCAGTTCTTC. It is translated as CASSLPGLAYNEQFF. The genes are TRBV4-1 and TRBJ2-1, with TRBD2 identical over 9 bases. V gave up 5 bases and J gave up 4 bases; unmatched junction bases: 6. The CDR3 has 15 amino acids. CDR1 MGHRA and CDR2 YSYEKL come from the germline V gene.

CDR3 sequence reads: CASSLEASGGQETQYF. The CDR3 bases are TGCGCCAGCAGCTTGGAGGCTAGCGGGGGCCAAGAGACCCAGTACTTC. The chain recombines TRBV5-1 with TRBJ2-5, with 10 bases that match TRBD2. J was trimmed by 1 base and V by 0 bases; bases with no gene match: 3. Germline CDR1 reads SGHRS; CDR2 reads YFSETQ. The CDR3 length is 16 residues.

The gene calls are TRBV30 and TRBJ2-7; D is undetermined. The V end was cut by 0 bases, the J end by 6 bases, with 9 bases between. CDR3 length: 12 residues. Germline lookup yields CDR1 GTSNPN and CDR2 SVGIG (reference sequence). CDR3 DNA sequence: TGTGCCTGGAGTGTGGTGCCGGGCGAGCAGTACTTC. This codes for CAWSVVPGEQYF. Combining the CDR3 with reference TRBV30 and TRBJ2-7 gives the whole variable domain SQTIHQWPATLVQPVGSPLSLECTVEGTSNPNLYWYRQAAGRGLQLLFYSVGIGQISSEVPQNLSASRPQDRQFILSSKKLLLSDSGFYLCAWSVVPGEQYFGPGTRLTVT.

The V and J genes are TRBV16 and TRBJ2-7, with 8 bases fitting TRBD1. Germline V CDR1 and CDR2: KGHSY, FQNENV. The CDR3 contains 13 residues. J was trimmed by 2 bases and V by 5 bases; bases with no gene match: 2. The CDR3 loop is CASSVTGAYEQYF. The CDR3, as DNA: TGTGCCAGCAGCGTGACAGGGGCCTACGAGCAGTACTTC.

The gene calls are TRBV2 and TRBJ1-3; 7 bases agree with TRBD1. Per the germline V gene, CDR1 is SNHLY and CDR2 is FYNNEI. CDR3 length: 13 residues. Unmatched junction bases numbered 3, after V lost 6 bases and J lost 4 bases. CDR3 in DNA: TGTGCCAGCAGCCCGACAGGGGGAAACACCATATATTTT. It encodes CASSPTGGNTIYF. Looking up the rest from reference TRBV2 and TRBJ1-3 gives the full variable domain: EPEVTQTPSHQVTQMGQEVILRCVPISNHLYFYWYRQILGQKVEFLVSFYNNEISEKSEIFDDQFSVERPDGSNFTLKIRSTKLEDSAMYFCASSPTGGNTIYFGEGSWLTVV.

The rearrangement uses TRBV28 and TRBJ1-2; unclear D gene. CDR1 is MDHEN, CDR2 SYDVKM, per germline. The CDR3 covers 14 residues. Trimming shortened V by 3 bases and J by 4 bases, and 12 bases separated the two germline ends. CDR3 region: CASSFGVEGYGYTF. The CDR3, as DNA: TGTGCCAGCAGTTTTGGGGTGGAGGGCTATGGCTACACCTTC.

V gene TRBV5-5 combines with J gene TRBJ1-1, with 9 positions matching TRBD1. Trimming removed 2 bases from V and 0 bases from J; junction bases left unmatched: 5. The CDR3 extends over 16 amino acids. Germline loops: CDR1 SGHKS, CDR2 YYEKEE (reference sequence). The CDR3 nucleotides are TGTGCCAGCAGCTTCGGAACAGGGGGCATGAACACTGAAGCTTTCTTT. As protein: CASSFGTGGMNTEAFF.

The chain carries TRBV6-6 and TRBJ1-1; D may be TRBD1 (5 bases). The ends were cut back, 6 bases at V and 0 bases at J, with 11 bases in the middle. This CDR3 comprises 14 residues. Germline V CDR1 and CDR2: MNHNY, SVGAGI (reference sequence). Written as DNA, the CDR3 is TGTGCCAGCAGAGCAGGGCAAATGAACACTGAAGCTTTCTTT. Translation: CASRAGQMNTEAFF.